Included here is one T cell receptor delta chain sequence, with context. Its antigen specificity is not known. It differs at one base from a far larger clone, so likely a read error. The identical CDR3 is also encoded by other nucleotide sequences in the sample. To prepare the library, multiplex PCR was applied. A 32-plex assay, with primers for all 8 TRDV and 4 TRDJ genes spanning the CDR3, was used to amplify the genomic DNA. A 12-nucleotide UMI was added during two to three barcoding PCR cycles, followed by a second PCR with Illumina adapter primers. AMPure XP beads were used for library purification, and library quality was checked on a Fragment Analyzer with the HS NGS Fragment kit. The sequencing was run with an Illumina MiniSeq mid-output kit, including roughly 20% PhiX, and 150 cycles of paired-end reads. Per the original workflow: MIGEC version 1.2.9 was used to process the reads, grouping the reads by UMI and building error-corrected consensus sequences. Post-processing used modified VDJtools version 1.2.1 scripts and the tcR R package. Via CATT, TCRdb reprocessed the public reads, and rows with identical DNA were then joined. These V and J calls rely on TCRdb rather than the paper's analysis. The sample yields hundreds of delta-chain clones; approximately 31% were counted once. 60% to 80% of the sample belongs to the ten largest clones.

V ends up 2 bases short and J 0 bases short, with an unmatched junction base count of 5. The germline V gene yields GEAIGNYY for CDR1 and EKD for CDR2. From its cysteine to its phenylalanine, the CDR3 spans 17 amino acids. The DNA shown is the 51-base CDR3, in frame from base 1. These data come from a study of DNA immune sequencing with unique molecular identifiers (TCRdb year 2020). About the full investigation: Immunomagnetic cell separation was used to enrich gammadelta T cells from buffy coats, and the genomic DNA of the enriched gammadelta T cells was sequenced. Fluorescence-activated cell sorting was used to enrich gammadelta T cells from the PBMC of roughly nine healthy individuals. To compare enriched and non-enriched samples, roughly 0.1 ug of enriched gammadelta T-cell DNA and roughly 1 ug of non-enriched PBMC DNA were sequenced. An ultrasensitive DNA-based TRD repertoire sequencing method using PCR-introduced unique molecular identifiers was developed and validated in the study. The method was validated on synthetic reference molecules and on blood samples from healthy individuals. Healthy individuals were used as donors, and sorted peripheral blood gammadelta T cells were profiled from approximately 10 of these donors. The research as a whole found: TRDV2 paired with TRDJ1 was the most common TRD rearrangement among clonotypes in healthy donors. The primer-based approach cannot detect novel TRD sequences that are not targeted by the primers. TRD repertoire diversity differed among healthy donors, and several donors were highly oligoclonal, with the top 5 clonotypes making up more than half of productive molecules.

This receptor was obtained from a human donor in good health. The sample was gamma-delta T cells from PBMCs. The rearrangement joined TRDV2 to TRDJ1; 13 bases in between match TRDD3. DNA sequence: TGTGCCTGTGACATACTGGGGGATACGTCGTACACCGATAAACTCATCTTT. This translates into CACDILGDTSYTDKLIF.